This TCR beta chain was documented in a study of early T cells in non-severe SARS-CoV-2 infection (dated by TCRdb to about 2021). About the investigation overall: Bulk RNA from unsorted whole blood was used for TCR sequencing, so alpha and beta chains could not be paired.

This was a case-control study nested in a cohort of healthcare workers in London, UK, who had nasopharyngeal swab PCR tests and blood samples taken every week. Healthcare workers were recruited during the week of the UK lockdown, between 23 and 31 March 2020, and followed weekly for up to 16 weeks. Ends trimmed: V by 6 bases, J by 7 bases; bases unmatched to a gene: 7. As encoded in the germline V gene (reference sequence), CDR1 is DFQATT while CDR2 is SNEGSKA. The CDR3 holds 12 amino acids from the cysteine to the phenylalanine. Just CDR3 DNA is preserved here, 36 bases in frame from base 1. Note on this clonotype: Its antigen remains unidentified. Base-call qualities are not available, and no considerably larger clone is one nucleotide away.

Broad study findings and their caveats: VDJdb matching was skewed toward anti-spike CD8 responses and likely underestimated virus-specific expansions, missing private and CD4 specificities.

Library construction relied on 5' RACE. The run used a NextSeq 500. The TCR library protocol attached unique molecular identifiers to individual cDNA molecules to correct for sequencing error and PCR bias. Sequencing covered both TCR alpha and beta chains, and within each sample the abundances of alpha and beta sequences were tightly co-correlated. The study's own analysis went as follows. Decombinator V4 was used to perform V gene, J gene and CDR3 annotation of TCR sequences. Expanded TCRs were defined as changing significantly between any two time points under a Poisson model with p below 0.0001. TCR abundances were normalised to the total number of TCRs sequenced in each sample and reported as counts per million. TRAV1-2 paired with TRAJ12, TRAJ20 or TRAJ33 defined MAIT TCRs, while TRAV10 paired with TRAJ18 defined iNKT TCRs. VDJdb, accessed 1 November 2021, was searched for CMV, EBV and SARS-CoV-2 annotated TCRs, excluding TCRs annotated for multiple antigens. The raw public data were reprocessed by TCRdb itself: fastp quality trimming at Q25, MiXCR clonotype calling, in-frame beta chains only. Identical CDR3 proteins give one entry, which carries the most common genes and DNA. The V and J calls were determined by TCRdb, not by the authors. The sample table lists over 50,000 distinct CDR3 sequences, around 8% of them with a count of one. The ten largest clones take up 4% to 5% of the sample.

The chain links TRBV20-1 with TRBJ2-7, and TRBD1 aligns with 9 junction nucleotides. The TCR was taken from an adult who was a healthcare worker with PCR-confirmed SARS-CoV-2 infection or an uninfected control (not recorded which). The specimen sequenced was whole blood. The CDR3: CSAHRGLGEQYF. The DNA reads as follows: TGCAGTGCCCACAGGGGGCTAGGTGAGCAGTACTTC.